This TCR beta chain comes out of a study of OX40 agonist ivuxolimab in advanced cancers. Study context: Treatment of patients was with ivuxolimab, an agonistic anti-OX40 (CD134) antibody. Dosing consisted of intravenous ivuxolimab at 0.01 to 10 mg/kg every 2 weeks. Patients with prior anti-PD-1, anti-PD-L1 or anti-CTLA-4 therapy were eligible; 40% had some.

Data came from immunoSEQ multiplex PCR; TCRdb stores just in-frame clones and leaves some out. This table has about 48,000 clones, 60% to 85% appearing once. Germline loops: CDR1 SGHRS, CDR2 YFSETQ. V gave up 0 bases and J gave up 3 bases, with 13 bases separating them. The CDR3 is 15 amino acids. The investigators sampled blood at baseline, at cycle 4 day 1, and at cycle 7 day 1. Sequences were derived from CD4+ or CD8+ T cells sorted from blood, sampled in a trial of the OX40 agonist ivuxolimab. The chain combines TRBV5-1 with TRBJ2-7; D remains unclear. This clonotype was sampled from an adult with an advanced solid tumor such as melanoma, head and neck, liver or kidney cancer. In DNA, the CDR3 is TGCGCCAGCAGCTTGGGAGCCGTTTCCTACTACGAGCAGTACTTC. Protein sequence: CASSLGAVSYYEQYF. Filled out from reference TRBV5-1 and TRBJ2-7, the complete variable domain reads KAGVTQTPRYLIKTRGQQVTLSCSPISGHRSVSWYQQTPGQGLQFLFEYFSETQRNKGNFPGRFSGRQFSNSRSEMNVSTLELGDSALYLCASSLGAVSYYEQYFGPGTRLTVT.